Each of the 6 T cell receptor beta chains below was sequenced from the same sample in a study of T-cell memory formation after mild COVID-19. TCRdb redid the calling of the 5' RACE reads with MiXCR, one entry per CDR3 protein. The repertoire has approximately 12,000 distinct CDR3 sequences, approximately 14% of them found once; the top ten carry about 55%. Sequenced material: PBMCs or a T cell subset sorted from them (not recorded which). The receptors stem from a man younger than 35 who had mild COVID-19 (a few samples of this study predate the infection). Cell type and time point are not known.

The rearrangement uses TRBV6-5 and TRBJ2-1; 7 nucleotides line up with TRBD1. This CDR3 is built from 12 residues. Germline values: CDR1 MNHEY, CDR2 SVGAGI. V trimming: 10 bases; J trimming: 4 bases; junction bases outside the gene matches: 4. The CDR3 sequence is CATRQGYNEQFF. In DNA form, the CDR3 reads TGTGCCACCAGACAGGGATACAATGAGCAGTTCTTC.

In its sample, this clonotype was seen many times. The chain employs TRBV7-2 and TRBJ2-2, with D hard to call. Germline V gene sequence: CDR1 SGHTA, CDR2 FQGNSA. CDR3 size: 13 residues. Trimming left V 4 bases short and J 5 bases short, with 8 bases between. Here the CDR3 DNA reads TGTGCCAGCAGCTCCCAAGCAACCGGGGAGCTGTTTTTT. Residues: CASSSQATGELFF. The complete variable domain, with remaining parts taken from reference TRBV7-2 and TRBJ2-2, reads GAGVSQSPSNKVTEKGKDVELRCDPISGHTALYWYRQSLGQGLEFLIYFQGNSAPDKSGLPSDRFSAERTGGSVSTLTIQRTQQEDSAVYLCASSSQATGELFFGEGSRLTVL.

There are many counts of this clonotype. The CDR3 DNA is TGCGCCAGCAGCCCGGACAGGGGCGAGCAGTACTTC. Its protein is CASSPDRGEQYF. The chain is built from TRBV5-1 and TRBJ2-7; 9 bases fit TRBD1. The trim removed 4 bases at V and 6 bases at J, leaving 2 bases unmatched. Germline assignment: CDR1 SGHRS and CDR2 YFSETQ. The CDR3 has 12 residues.

This clonotype was picked up many times. The genes are TRBV6-5 and TRBJ2-5, with D perhaps matching TRBD2 (6 bases). The V and J ends lost 5 bases and 5 bases respectively, with 18 bases between them. Germline loops: CDR1 MNHEY, CDR2 SVGAGI. The CDR3 runs 15 residues. The CDR3 sequence is CASSRPTSLGETQYF. CDR3 DNA sequence: TGTGCCAGCAGTCGCCCGACTAGTTTGGGGGAGACCCAGTACTTC.

This clonotype was detected many times. This chain uses TRBV4-1 with TRBJ1-1, with D possibly TRBD1 on 5 matching bases. V lost 4 bases and J 0 bases, leaving 27 bases between the germline ends. This CDR3 comprises 20 residues. The germline CDR1 and CDR2 sequences are MGHRA and YSYEKL. CDR3 residues: CASSLGVDLSWGIMNTEAFF. CDR3 DNA sequence: TGCGCCAGCAGCCTGGGGGTAGATTTGTCCTGGGGAATAATGAACACTGAAGCTTTCTTT.

This clonotype was seen at least ten times. The chain recombines TRBV4-1 with TRBJ2-3, with D unclear. There are 13 residues in the CDR3. Germline values: CDR1 MGHRA, CDR2 YSYEKL. Trimming pared 1 base from V and 11 bases from J, leaving 13 bases between. CDR3 DNA sequence: TGCGCCAGCAGCCAAGGGAGCGTAAGTCAGCAGTATTTT. It specifies CASSQGSVSQQYF.